This T cell receptor (beta chain) was identified in a study of cytomegalovirus exposure and HLA in healthy donors. TCRdb's table, derived via immunoSEQ multiplex PCR, lists solely in-frame clones and lacks some. The sample carries over 200,000 clones, approximately 87% recorded once. From germline, CDR1 is SGHDT and CDR2 YYEEEE. This CDR3 is 14 amino acids long. The germline V and J ends were trimmed by 0 bases and 4 bases, with 10 bases remaining between them. This receptor was obtained from a young woman in good health and CMV-seronegative. V and J are TRBV5-6 and TRBJ2-5; D unresolved. The source material was PBMCs. Here the CDR3 reads CASSLGSFAETQYF. CDR3 DNA: TGTGCCAGCAGCTTGGGGTCCTTCGCAGAGACCCAGTACTTC.